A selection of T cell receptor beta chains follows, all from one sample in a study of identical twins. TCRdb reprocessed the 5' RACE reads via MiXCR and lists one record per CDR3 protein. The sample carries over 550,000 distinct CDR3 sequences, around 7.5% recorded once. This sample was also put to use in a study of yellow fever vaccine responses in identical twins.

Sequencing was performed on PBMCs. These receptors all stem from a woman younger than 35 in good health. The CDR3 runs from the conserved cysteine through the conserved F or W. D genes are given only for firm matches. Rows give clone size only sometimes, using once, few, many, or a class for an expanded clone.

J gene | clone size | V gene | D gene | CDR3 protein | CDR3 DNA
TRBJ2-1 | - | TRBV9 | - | CASSVGPVEYNEQFF | TGTGCCAGCAGCGTAGGCCCAGTGGAATACAATGAGCAGTTCTTC
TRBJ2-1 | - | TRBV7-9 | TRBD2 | CASSSLLAGVNNEQFF | TGTGCCAGCAGCTCATTACTAGCGGGAGTAAACAATGAGCAGTTCTTC
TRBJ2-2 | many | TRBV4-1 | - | CASSHEQGTGELFF | TGCGCCAGCAGCCATGAACAGGGAACCGGGGAGCTGTTTTTT
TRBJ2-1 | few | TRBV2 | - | CASGSIAATNEQFF | TGTGCCAGCGGGTCGATAGCAGCTACTAATGAGCAGTTCTTC
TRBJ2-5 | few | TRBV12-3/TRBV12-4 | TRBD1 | CASSLGQGASETQYF | TGTGCCAGCAGTTTGGGACAGGGGGCTTCAGAGACCCAGTACTTC
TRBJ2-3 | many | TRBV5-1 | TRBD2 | CASSFILAGGSDTQYF | TGCGCCAGCAGCTTCATACTAGCGGGAGGGTCAGATACGCAGTATTTT
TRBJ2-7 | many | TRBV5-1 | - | CASSLEVQGYSYEQYF | TGCGCCAGCAGCTTGGAAGTACAGGGCTATTCCTACGAGCAGTACTTC
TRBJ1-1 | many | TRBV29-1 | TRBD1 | CSVHRGGTEAFF | TGCAGCGTTCACAGGGGAGGAACTGAAGCTTTCTTT
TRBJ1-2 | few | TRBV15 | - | CATSGGNSGYTF | TGTGCCACCAGCGGGGGGAATTCTGGCTACACCTTC
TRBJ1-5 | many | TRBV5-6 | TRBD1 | CASSVGQGQPQHF | TGTGCCAGCAGCGTGGGACAGGGGCAGCCCCAGCATTTT
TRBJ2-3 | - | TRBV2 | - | CASSEWTKNTDTQYF | TGTGCCAGCAGTGAATGGACTAAAAACACAGATACGCAGTATTTT
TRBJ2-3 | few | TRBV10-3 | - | CAISVGGFTDTQYF | TGTGCCATCAGTGTTGGGGGGTTCACAGATACGCAGTATTTT
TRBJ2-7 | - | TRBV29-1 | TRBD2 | CSIRPGLAGGLYEQYF | TGCAGCATCCGGCCGGGACTAGCGGGAGGCTTGTACGAGCAGTACTTC
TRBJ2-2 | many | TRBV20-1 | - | CSARGVSNTGELFF | TGCAGTGCTCGAGGGGTGTCGAACACCGGGGAGCTGTTTTTT
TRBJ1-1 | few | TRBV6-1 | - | CASSHTSRQNTEAFF | TGTGCCAGCAGCCACACCAGCAGGCAGAACACTGAAGCTTTCTTT
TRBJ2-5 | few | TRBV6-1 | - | CASSPGHLWETQYF | TGTGCCAGCAGCCCGGGACATCTCTGGGAGACCCAGTACTTC
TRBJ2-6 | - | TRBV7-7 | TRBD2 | CASSSTLAGGRSGANVLTF | TGTGCCAGCAGCTCAACTCTAGCGGGGGGAAGGAGTGGGGCCAACGTCCTGACTTTC
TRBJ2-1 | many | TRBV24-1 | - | CATSDPSRAYNEQFF | TGTGCCACCAGTGATCCAAGCAGGGCGTACAATGAGCAGTTCTTC
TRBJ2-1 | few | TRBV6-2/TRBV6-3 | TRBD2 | CASSYSKAGAGNEQFF | TGTGCCAGCAGTTACTCAAAGGCGGGAGCCGGCAATGAGCAGTTCTTC
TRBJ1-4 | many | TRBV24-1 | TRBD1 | CATSERTGPNEKLFF | TGTGCCACCAGCGAAAGGACAGGGCCTAATGAAAAACTGTTTTTT
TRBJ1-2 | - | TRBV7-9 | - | CASSATFPYGYTF | TGTGCCAGCAGCGCAACTTTTCCTTATGGCTACACCTTC
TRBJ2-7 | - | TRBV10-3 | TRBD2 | CAISVTSGTYEQYF | TGTGCCATCAGTGTGACTAGCGGGACCTACGAGCAGTACTTC
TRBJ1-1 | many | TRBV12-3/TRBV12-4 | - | CASSPSGGRNTEAFF | TGTGCCAGCAGTCCCAGCGGGGGGCGGAACACTGAAGCTTTCTTT
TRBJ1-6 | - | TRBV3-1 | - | CASSQPNAEGRTPLHF | TGTGCCAGCAGCCAACCCAATGCGGAGGGTCGGACACCCCTCCACTTT
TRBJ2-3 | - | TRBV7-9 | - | CASSSTLGGSFTDTQYF | TGTGCCAGCAGCTCCACCCTAGGGGGTTCCTTCACAGATACGCAGTATTTT
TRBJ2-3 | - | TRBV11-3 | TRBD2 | CASSFASGGTDTQYF | TGTGCCAGCAGCTTCGCTAGCGGGGGTACAGATACGCAGTATTTT
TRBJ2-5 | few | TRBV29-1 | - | CSVEGDSGRRYF | TGCAGCGTTGAAGGGGACTCAGGTCGCAGGTACTTC
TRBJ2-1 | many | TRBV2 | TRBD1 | CASRTGGAGPISEQFF | TGTGCCAGCAGGACAGGGGGCGCAGGTCCAATTAGTGAGCAGTTCTTC
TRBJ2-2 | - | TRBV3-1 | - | CASSQLLGGTGELFF | TGTGCCAGCAGCCAACTCCTGGGGGGCACCGGGGAGCTGTTTTTT
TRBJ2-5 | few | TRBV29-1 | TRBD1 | CSVAPGQLETQYF | TGCAGCGTCGCACCGGGACAGTTAGAGACCCAGTACTTC
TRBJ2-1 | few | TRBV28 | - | CASSPPGLGDNEQFF | TGTGCCAGCAGTCCCCCTGGATTGGGAGACAATGAGCAGTTCTTC
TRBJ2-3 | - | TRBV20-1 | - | CSAELPDTQYF | TGCAGTGCAGAACTCCCGGATACGCAGTATTTT
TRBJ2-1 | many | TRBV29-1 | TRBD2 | CSVALLAGNEQFF | TGCAGCGTTGCCCTCCTAGCGGGCAATGAGCAGTTCTTC
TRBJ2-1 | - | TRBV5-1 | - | CASSLALLVSGDEQFF | TGCGCCAGCAGCTTGGCCTTGCTAGTGTCGGGCGATGAGCAGTTCTTC
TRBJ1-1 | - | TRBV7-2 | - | CASSRAASFGTEAFF | TGTGCCAGCAGCCGAGCGGCTTCCTTCGGCACTGAAGCTTTCTTT
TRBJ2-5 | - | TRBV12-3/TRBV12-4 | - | CASSFGRGVETQYF | TGTGCCAGCAGTTTTGGCAGGGGGGTGGAGACCCAGTACTTC
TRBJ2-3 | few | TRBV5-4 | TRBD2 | CASSSVRSRGAVDTQYF | TGTGCCAGCAGCTCTGTTCGCTCGCGGGGGGCCGTAGATACGCAGTATTTT
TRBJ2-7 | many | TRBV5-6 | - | CASSAMRTETYEQYF | TGTGCCAGCAGCGCCATGAGGACAGAAACCTACGAGCAGTACTTC
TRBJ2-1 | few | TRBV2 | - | CASSPVASSYNEQFF | TGTGCCAGCAGCCCTGTGGCGAGCTCCTACAATGAGCAGTTCTTC
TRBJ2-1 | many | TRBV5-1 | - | CASTLEGSYNEQFF | TGCGCCAGTACCCTCGAGGGATCCTACAATGAGCAGTTCTTC
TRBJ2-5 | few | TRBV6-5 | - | CASSYHQQETQYF | TGTGCCAGCAGTTACCACCAACAAGAGACCCAGTACTTC
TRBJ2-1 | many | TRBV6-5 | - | CASSYSRSGSYNEQFF | TGTGCCAGCAGTTACTCTCGGTCAGGCTCCTACAATGAGCAGTTCTTC
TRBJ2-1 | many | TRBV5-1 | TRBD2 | CASSPITGGSYNEQFF | TGCGCCAGCAGCCCCATAACCGGGGGGTCCTACAATGAGCAGTTCTTC
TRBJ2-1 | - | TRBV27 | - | CASSLVYLNEQFF | TGTGCCAGCAGTTTGGTCTACCTGAATGAGCAGTTCTTC
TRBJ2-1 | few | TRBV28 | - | CASSGNRESSYNEQFF | TGTGCCAGCAGTGGAAACAGGGAGAGCTCCTACAATGAGCAGTTCTTC
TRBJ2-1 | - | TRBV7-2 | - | CASSSDSTAPNEQFF | TGTGCCAGCAGCTCGGACTCGACAGCTCCCAATGAGCAGTTCTTC
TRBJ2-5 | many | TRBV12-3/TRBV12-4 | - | CASSSDIPKVHF | TGTGCCAGCAGTTCGGACATCCCCAAGGTTCACTTC
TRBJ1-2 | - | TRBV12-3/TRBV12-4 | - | CASSFTYPFRSYGYTF | TGTGCCAGCAGTTTTACCTATCCCTTCCGTTCCTATGGCTACACCTTC
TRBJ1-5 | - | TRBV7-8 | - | CASSLVAVGVGQPQHF | TGTGCCAGCAGCTTAGTCGCCGTGGGGGTGGGTCAGCCCCAGCATTTT
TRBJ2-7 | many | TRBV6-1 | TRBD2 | CASSRGLVINEQYF | TGTGCCAGCAGTCGTGGACTAGTCATCAACGAGCAGTACTTC
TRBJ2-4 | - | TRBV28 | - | CASSLYRDFQYF | TGTGCCAGCAGTTTATACCGGGACTTCCAGTACTTC
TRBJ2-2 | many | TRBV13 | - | CASSLDSTGELFF | TGTGCCAGCAGCTTAGATAGTACCGGGGAGCTGTTTTTT